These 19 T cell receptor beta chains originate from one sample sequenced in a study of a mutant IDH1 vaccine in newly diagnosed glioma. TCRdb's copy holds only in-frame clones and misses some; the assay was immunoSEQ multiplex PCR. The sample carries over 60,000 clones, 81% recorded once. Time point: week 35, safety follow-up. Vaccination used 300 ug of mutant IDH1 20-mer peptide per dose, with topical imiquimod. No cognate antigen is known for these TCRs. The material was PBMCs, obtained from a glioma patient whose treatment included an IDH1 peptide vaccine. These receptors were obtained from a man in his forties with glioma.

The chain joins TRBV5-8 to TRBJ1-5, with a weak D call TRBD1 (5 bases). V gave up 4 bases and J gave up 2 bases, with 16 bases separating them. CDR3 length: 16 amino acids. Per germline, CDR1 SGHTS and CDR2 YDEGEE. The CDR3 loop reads CASSPGRDLGNQPQHF. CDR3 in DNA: TGTGCCAGCAGCCCGGGGCGGGATTTGGGCAATCAGCCCCAGCATTTT.

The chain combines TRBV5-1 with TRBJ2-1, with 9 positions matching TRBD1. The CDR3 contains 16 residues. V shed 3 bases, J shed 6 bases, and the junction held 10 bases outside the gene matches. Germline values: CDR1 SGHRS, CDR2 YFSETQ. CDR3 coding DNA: TGCGCCAGCAGCTCCCCCGGGACAGGGATCTCCAATGAGCAGTTCTTC. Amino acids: CASSSPGTGISNEQFF.

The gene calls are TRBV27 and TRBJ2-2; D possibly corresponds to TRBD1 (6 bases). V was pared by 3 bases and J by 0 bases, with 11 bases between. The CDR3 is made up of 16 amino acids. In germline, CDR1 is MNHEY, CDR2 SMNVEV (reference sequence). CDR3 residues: CASSFEGHPNTGELFF. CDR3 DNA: TGTGCCAGCAGTTTTGAGGGACATCCGAACACCGGGGAGCTGTTTTTT.

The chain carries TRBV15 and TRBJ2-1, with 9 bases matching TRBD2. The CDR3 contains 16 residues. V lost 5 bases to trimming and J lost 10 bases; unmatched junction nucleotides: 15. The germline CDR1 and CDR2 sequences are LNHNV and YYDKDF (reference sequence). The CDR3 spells CATSPHPPGLASEQFF. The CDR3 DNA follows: TGTGCCACCAGCCCCCACCCACCGGGACTAGCTAGCGAGCAGTTCTTC.

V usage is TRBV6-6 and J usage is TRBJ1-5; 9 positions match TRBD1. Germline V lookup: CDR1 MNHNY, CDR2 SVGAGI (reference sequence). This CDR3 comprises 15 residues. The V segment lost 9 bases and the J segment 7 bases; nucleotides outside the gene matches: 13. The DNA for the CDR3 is TGTGCCAGTAAGGAATCCGGGACAGGGCGGCAGCCCCAGCATTTT. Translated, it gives CASKESGTGRQPQHF.

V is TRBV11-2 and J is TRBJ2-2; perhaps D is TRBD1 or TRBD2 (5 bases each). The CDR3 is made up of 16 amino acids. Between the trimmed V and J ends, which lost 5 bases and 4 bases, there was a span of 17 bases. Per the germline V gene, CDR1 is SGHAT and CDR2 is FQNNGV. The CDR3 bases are TGTGCCAGCAGCGCCTGGGGGACCTCGGTCACCGGGGAGCTGTTTTTT. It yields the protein CASSAWGTSVTGELFF.

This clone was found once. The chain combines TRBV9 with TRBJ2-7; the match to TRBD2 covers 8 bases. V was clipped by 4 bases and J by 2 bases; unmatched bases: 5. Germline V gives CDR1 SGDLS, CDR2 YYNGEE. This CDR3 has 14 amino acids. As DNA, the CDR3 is TGTGCCAGCAGCCTACTAGCGGTTACCTACGAGCAGTACTTC. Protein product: CASSLLAVTYEQYF.

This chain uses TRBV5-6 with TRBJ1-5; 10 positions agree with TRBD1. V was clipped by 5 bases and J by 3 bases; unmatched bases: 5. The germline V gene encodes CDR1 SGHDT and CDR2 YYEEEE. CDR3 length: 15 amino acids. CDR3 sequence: CASSSDRGTNQPQHF. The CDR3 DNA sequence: TGTGCCAGCAGTTCGGACAGGGGGACCAATCAGCCCCAGCATTTT.

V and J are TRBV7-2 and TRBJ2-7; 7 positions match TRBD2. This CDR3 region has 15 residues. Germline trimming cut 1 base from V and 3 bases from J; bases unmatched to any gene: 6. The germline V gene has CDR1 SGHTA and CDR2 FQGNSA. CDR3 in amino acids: CASSLEAGVVYEQYF. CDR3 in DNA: TGTGCCAGCAGCTTAGAGGCGGGAGTCGTCTACGAGCAGTACTTC.

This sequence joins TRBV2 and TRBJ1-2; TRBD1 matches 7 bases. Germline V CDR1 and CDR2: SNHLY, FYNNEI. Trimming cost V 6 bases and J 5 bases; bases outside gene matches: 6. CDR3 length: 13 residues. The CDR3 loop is CASSPDREYGYTF. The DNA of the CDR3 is TGTGCCAGCAGCCCCGACAGGGAATATGGCTACACCTTC. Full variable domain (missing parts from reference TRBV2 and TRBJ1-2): EPEVTQTPSHQVTQMGQEVILRCVPISNHLYFYWYRQILGQKVEFLVSFYNNEISEKSEIFDDQFSVERPDGSNFTLKIRSTKLEDSAMYFCASSPDREYGYTFGSGTRLTVV.

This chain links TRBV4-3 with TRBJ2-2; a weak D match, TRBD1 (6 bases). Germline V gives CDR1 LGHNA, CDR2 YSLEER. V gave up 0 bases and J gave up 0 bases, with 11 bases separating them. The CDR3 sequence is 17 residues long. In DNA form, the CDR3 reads TGCGCCAGCAGCCAAGACTACAGGGCTGCGAACACCGGGGAGCTGTTTTTT. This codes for CASSQDYRAANTGELFF.

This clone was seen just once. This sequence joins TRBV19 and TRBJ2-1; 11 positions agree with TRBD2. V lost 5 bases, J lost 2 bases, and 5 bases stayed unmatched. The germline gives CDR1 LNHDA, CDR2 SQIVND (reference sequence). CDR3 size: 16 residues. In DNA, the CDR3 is TGTGCCAGTAGTCCCACTAGCGGGAGCCCCTACAATGAGCAGTTCTTC. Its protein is CASSPTSGSPYNEQFF.

CDR3 residues: CASSLAGQGGNSPLHF. The CDR3 nucleotides are TGTGCCAGCAGCTTAGCGGGGCAGGGGGGGAATTCACCCCTCCACTTT. This chain joins TRBV7-2 and TRBJ1-6; 7 nucleotides align to TRBD1. The CDR3 length is 16 residues. CDR1 SGHTA and CDR2 FQGNSA come from the germline V gene. With V trimmed by 0 bases and J by 7 bases, 6 bases remained unmatched.

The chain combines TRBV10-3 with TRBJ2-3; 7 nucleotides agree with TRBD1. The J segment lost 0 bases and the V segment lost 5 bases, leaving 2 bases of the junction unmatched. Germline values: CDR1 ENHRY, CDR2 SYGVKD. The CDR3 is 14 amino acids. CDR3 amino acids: CAISWDRSTDTQYF. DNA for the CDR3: TGTGCCATCAGTTGGGACAGAAGCACAGATACGCAGTATTTT.

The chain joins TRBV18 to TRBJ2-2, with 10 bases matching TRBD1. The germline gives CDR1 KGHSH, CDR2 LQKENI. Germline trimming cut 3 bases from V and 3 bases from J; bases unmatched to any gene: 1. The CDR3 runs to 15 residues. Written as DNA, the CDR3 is TGTGCCAGCTCACCGGGACAGGGGTACACCGGGGAGCTGTTTTTT. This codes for CASSPGQGYTGELFF.

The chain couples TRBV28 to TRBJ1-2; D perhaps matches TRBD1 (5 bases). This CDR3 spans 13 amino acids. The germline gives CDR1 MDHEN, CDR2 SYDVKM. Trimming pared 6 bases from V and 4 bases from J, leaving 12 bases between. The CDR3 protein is CASRPGPPYGYTF. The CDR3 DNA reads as TGTGCCAGCAGGCCGGGACCGCCCTATGGCTACACCTTC.

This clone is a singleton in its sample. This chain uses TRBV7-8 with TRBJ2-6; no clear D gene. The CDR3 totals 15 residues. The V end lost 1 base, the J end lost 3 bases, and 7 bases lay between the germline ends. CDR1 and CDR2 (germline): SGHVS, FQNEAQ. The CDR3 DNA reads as TGTGCCAGCAGCTTAGTTCCGTTTGGGGCCAACGTCCTGACTTTC. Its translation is CASSLVPFGANVLTF.

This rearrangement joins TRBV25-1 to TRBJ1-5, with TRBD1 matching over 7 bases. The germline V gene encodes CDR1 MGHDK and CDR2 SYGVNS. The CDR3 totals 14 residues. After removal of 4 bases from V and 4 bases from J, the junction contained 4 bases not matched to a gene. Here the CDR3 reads CASSGTGGNQPQHF. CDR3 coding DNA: TGTGCCAGCAGTGGGACAGGAGGAAATCAGCCCCAGCATTTT.

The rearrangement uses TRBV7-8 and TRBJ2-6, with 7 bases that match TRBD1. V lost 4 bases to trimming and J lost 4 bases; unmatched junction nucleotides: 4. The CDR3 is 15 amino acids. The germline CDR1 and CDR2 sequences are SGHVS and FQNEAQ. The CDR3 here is CASSSGQLGANVLTF. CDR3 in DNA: TGTGCCAGCAGCTCGGGACAGCTAGGGGCCAACGTCCTGACTTTC.